The 10 T cell receptor beta chains below all came from one sample that was sequenced in a study of shared clonotypes between healthy human individuals. TCRdb keeps only in-frame clones here, not all; method: immunoSEQ multiplex PCR. The table includes about 460,000 clones, over 60% detected once. Source material: PBMCs. The source is a woman between 35 and 50 years old in good health. Some clones in this sample may be carry-over from other donors' samples.

The chain combines TRBV25-1 with TRBJ2-1; D unresolved. Trimming pared 2 bases from V and 7 bases from J, leaving 6 bases between. Germline lookup yields CDR1 MGHDK and CDR2 SYGVNS. This CDR3 has 12 residues. CDR3: CASSEKWNEQFF. The CDR3 nucleotides are TGTGCCAGCAGTGAAAAATGGAATGAGCAGTTCTTC.

DNA of the CDR3: TGTGCCAGCAGTTACGGACTAGCGAGCTCCTACGAGCAGTACTTC. Protein sequence: CASSYGLASSYEQYF. The chain recombines TRBV9 with TRBJ2-7; 9 nucleotides line up with TRBD2. V shed 5 bases and J 0 bases; nucleotides not matched to a gene: 6. Germline V lookup: CDR1 SGDLS, CDR2 YYNGEE. The CDR3 length is 15 residues.

This chain links TRBV14 with TRBJ2-7; D is possibly TRBD2 (6 bases). The V end was cut by 1 base, the J end by 3 bases, with 16 bases between. The CDR3 sequence is 16 residues long. The germline V gene encodes CDR1 SGHDN and CDR2 FVKESK. The CDR3 region is CASSQVLGGLVYEQYF. CDR3 coding DNA: TGTGCCAGCAGCCAAGTTCTGGGGGGACTGGTCTACGAGCAGTACTTC.

There are a few counts of this clone. This chain uses TRBV27 with TRBJ2-2; weak D call: TRBD2 (6 bases). CDR3 size: 12 residues. Trimming left V 6 bases short and J 6 bases short, with 8 bases between. Germline CDR1 MNHEY, CDR2 SMNVEV (reference sequence). The CDR3 bases are TGTGCCAGCAGACTAGCCGCCGGGGAGCTGTTTTTT. This translates into CASRLAAGELFF.

The CDR3 region has the DNA TGTGCCAGCCGAGTGGAGGCTGTGGGGGAGCTGTTTTTT. It specifies CASRVEAVGELFF. This rearrangement joins TRBV25-1 to TRBJ2-2; a possible D gene is TRBD2 (5 bases). Looked up from germline, CDR1 is MGHDK and CDR2 is SYGVNS. V shed 8 bases and J shed 8 bases, with 15 bases lying between them. CDR3 length: 13 amino acids. The full variable domain, rest sourced from reference TRBV25-1 and TRBJ2-2, is EADIYQTPRYLVIGTGKKITLECSQTMGHDKMYWYQQDPGMELHLIHYSYGVNSTEKGDLSSESTVSRIRTEHFPLTLESARPSHTSQYLCASRVEAVGELFFGEGSRLTVL.

This chain connects TRBV5-8 to TRBJ1-3, with 8 nucleotides matching TRBD1. Germline lookup yields CDR1 SGHTS and CDR2 YDEGEE. With 4 bases clipped from V and 0 bases from J, the junction kept 6 bases outside the gene matches. There are 16 residues in the CDR3. For the CDR3, the DNA is TGTGCCAGCAGCATACGACAGGGGAGCTCTGGAAACACCATATATTTT. Its protein product is CASSIRQGSSGNTIYF. Using reference TRBV5-8 and TRBJ1-3 for the parts outside the CDR3, the full variable domain is EAGVTQSPTHLIKTRGQQATLRCSPISGHTSVYWYQQALGLGLQFLLWYDEGEERNRGNFPPRFSGRQFPNYSSELNVNALELEDSALYLCASSIRQGSSGNTIYFGEGSWLTVV.

DNA for the CDR3: TGTGCCAGCAGTGAAGCCCCACTAGCGGTTTACAATGAGCAGTTCTTC. Translated, it gives CASSEAPLAVYNEQFF. The chain links TRBV2 to TRBJ2-1; 8 bases agree with TRBD2. Per the germline V gene, CDR1 is SNHLY and CDR2 is FYNNEI. The CDR3 contains 16 residues. The J segment lost 4 bases and the V segment lost 0 bases, leaving 5 bases of the junction unmatched.

There are a few counts of this clone. This chain links TRBV11-2 with TRBJ2-7; TRBD1 or TRBD2 may be the D gene (6 bases each). The V and J ends lost 5 bases and 7 bases respectively, with 18 bases between them. Germline loops: CDR1 SGHAT, CDR2 FQNNGV. The CDR3 contains 14 residues. CDR3 sequence: CASSLGTGAEEQYF. DNA of the CDR3: TGTGCCAGCAGCCTCGGGACGGGGGCTGAGGAGCAGTACTTC.

V is TRBV19 and J is TRBJ1-1, with D perhaps matching TRBD1 (6 bases). CDR3 length: 15 amino acids. CDR1 is LNHDA and CDR2 is SQIVND in the germline V gene (reference sequence). Trimming removed 7 bases from V and 4 bases from J, with 19 bases in between. The CDR3 is CASIGRAGAGTEAFF. CDR3 DNA: TGTGCCAGTATCGGCAGAGCAGGGGCTGGCACTGAAGCTTTCTTT.

The chain carries TRBV7-6 and TRBJ2-1, with 7 bases lining up with TRBD2. With V trimmed by 1 base and J by 8 bases, 8 bases remained unmatched. The CDR3 spans 15 residues. In germline, CDR1 is SGHVS, CDR2 FNYEAQ. The CDR3 coding sequence is TGTGCCAGCAGCTTAGGCGGGAGAGTCTTCGATGAGCAGTTCTTC. It yields the protein CASSLGGRVFDEQFF. Filled out from reference TRBV7-6 and TRBJ2-1, the complete variable domain reads GAGVSQSPRYKVTKRGQDVALRCDPISGHVSLYWYRQALGQGPEFLTYFNYEAQQDKSGLPNDRFSAERPEGSISTLTIQRTEQRDSAMYRCASSLGGRVFDEQFFGPGTRLTVL.